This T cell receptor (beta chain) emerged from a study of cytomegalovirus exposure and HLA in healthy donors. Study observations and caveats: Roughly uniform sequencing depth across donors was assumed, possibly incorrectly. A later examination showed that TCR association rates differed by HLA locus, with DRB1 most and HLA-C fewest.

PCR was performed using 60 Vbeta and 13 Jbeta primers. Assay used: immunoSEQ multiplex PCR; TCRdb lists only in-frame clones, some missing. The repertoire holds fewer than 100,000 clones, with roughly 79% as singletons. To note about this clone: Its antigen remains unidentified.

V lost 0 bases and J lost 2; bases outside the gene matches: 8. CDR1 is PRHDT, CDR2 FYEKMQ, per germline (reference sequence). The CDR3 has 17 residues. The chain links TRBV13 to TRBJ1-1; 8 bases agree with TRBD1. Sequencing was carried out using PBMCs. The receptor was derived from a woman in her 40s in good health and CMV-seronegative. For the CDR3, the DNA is TGTGCCAGCAGCTTAGGGGACAGGGCCTTGGGAAACACTGAAGCTTTCTTT. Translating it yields CASSLGDRALGNTEAFF.